By frequency, the clone carrying this T cell receptor beta chain is medium-sized. Its antigen remains unknown. The method, 5' RACE with UMI labels, was used to prepare the TRB cDNA libraries. TCRdb reanalyzed the 5' RACE reads and collapses them to one entry per CDR3 protein, without DNA. The ten top clones account for approximately 0.42%, within a sample of 50,000 to 60,000 distinct CDR3 sequences. The CDR3 loop spans 14 amino acids. Germline V gene lookup returns CDR1 SQVTM and CDR2 ANQGSEA. The sample is drawn from a study of CXCR3-negative and CXCR3-positive naive CD8 T cells. Study-level results: Similar TRBV-TRBJ usage characterized naive CXCR3-negative and CXCR3-positive cells; memory cells differed. It was found that naive subsets had comparable surface CD5, and TCR strength was inferred from TRB CDR3 properties.

Naive CD8+ T lymphocytes were specified as CD45RO-CCR7+CD27+CD95-. The chain links TRBV29-1 to TRBJ2-7; TCRdb returns TRBD1, unconfirmable since there is no DNA. Material: naive CXCR3- CD8+ T cells from blood. Subset denoted: CD45RO-CCR7+CD27+CD95- naive CD8+ T cells lacking CXCR3 (TNR3-). The sequence came from a human donor in good health. Some clones in this sample may be carry-over from other donors' samples. The CDR3 loop is CSVDGTGATYEQYF.